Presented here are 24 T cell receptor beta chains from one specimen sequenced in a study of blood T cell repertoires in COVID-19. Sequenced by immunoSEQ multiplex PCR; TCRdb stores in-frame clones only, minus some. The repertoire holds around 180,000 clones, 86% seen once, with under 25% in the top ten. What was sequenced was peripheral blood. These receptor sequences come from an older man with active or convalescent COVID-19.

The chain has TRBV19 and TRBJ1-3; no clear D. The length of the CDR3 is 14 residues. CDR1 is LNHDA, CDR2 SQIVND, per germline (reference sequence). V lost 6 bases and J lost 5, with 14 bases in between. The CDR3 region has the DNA TGTGCCAGTAGGAGGGTCGGGAACCGAAACACCATATATTTT. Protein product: CASRRVGNRNTIYF.

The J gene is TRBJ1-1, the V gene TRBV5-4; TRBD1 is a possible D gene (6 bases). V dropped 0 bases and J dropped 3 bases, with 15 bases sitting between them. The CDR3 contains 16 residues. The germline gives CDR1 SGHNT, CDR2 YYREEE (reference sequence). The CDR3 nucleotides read TGTGCCAGCAGCTTGGACACACTCTCAGGGGACACTGAAGCTTTCTTT. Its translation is CASSLDTLSGDTEAFF. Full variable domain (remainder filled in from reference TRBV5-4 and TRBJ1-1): ETGVTQSPTHLIKTRGQQVTLRCSSQSGHNTVSWYQQALGQGPQFIFQYYREEENGRGNFPPRFSGLQFPNYSSELNVNALELDDSALYLCASSLDTLSGDTEAFFGQGTRLTVV.

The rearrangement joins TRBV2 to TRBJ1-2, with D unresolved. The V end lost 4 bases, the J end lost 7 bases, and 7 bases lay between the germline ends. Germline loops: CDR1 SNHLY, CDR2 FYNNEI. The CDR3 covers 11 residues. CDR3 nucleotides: TGTGCCAGCAGTGCGACTTTTGGCTACACCTTC. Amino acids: CASSATFGYTF. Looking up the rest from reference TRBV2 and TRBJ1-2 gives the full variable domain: EPEVTQTPSHQVTQMGQEVILRCVPISNHLYFYWYRQILGQKVEFLVSFYNNEISEKSEIFDDQFSVERPDGSNFTLKIRSTKLEDSAMYFCASSATFGYTFGSGTRLTVV.

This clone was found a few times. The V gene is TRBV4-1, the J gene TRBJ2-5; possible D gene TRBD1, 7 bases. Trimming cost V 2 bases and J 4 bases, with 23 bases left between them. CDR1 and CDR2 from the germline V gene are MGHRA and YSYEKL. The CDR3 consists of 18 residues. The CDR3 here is CASSQRVGRGRWRETQYF. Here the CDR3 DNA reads TGCGCCAGCAGCCAAAGGGTGGGCAGGGGGAGGTGGCGAGAGACCCAGTACTTC.

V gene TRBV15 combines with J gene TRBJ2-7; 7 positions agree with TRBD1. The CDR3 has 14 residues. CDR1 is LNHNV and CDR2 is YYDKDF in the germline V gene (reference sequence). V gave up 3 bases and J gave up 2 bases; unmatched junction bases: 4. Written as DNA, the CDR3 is TGTGCCACCAGCAGGAGGGACAGACCCTACGAGCAGTACTTC. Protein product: CATSRRDRPYEQYF.

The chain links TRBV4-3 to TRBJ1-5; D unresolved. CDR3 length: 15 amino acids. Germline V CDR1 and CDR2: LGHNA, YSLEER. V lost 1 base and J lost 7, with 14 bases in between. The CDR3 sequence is CASSQAREGWQPQHF. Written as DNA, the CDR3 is TGCGCCAGCAGCCAAGCTAGGGAGGGTTGGCAGCCCCAGCATTTT.

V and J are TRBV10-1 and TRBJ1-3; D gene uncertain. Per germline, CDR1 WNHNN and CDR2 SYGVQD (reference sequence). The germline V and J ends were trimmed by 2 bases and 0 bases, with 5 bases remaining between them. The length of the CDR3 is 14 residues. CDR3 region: CASSEGRSGNTIYF. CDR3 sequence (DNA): TGCGCCAGCAGTGAGGGCCGCTCTGGAAACACCATATATTTT.

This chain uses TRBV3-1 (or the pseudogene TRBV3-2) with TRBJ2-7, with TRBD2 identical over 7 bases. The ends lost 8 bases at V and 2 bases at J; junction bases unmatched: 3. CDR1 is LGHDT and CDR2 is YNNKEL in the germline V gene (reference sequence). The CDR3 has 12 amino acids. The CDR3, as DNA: TGTGCCAGCCGCGGGGGTCCCTACGAGCAGTACTTC. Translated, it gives CASRGGPYEQYF.

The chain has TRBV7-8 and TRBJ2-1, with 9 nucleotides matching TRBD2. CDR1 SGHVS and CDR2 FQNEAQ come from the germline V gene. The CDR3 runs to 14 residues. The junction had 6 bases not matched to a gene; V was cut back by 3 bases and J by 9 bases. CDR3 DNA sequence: TGTGCCAGCAGCTTCGATGGGACTAGCAGTGAGCAGTTCTTC. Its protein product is CASSFDGTSSEQFF. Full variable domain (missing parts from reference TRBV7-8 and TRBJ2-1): GAGVSQSPRYKVAKRGQDVALRCDPISGHVSLFWYQQALGQGPEFLTYFQNEAQLDKSGLPSDRFFAERPEGSVSTLKIQRTQQEDSAVYLCASSFDGTSSEQFFGPGTRLTVL.

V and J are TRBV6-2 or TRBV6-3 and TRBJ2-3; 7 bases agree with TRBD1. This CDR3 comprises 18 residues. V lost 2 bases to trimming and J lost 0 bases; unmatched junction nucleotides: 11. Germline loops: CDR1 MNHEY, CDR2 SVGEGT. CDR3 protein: CASSYEAGTASSTDTQYF. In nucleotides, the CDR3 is TGTGCCAGCAGTTACGAAGCTGGGACAGCCTCTAGCACAGATACGCAGTATTTT.

CDR3 protein: CASSPWGQGVLAFF. The CDR3 nucleotides are TGTGCCAGCAGTCCTTGGGGACAGGGGGTATTAGCTTTCTTT. The V call is TRBV6-5, the J call TRBJ1-1, with 11 bases fitting TRBD1. The CDR3 loop spans 14 amino acids. Germline loops: CDR1 MNHEY, CDR2 SVGAGI. The V and J ends lost 5 bases and 10 bases, in that order; junction bases with no gene match: 9.

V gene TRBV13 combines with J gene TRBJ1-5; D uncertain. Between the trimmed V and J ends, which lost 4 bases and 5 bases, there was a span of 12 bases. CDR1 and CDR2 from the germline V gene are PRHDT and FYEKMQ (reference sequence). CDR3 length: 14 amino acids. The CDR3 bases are TGTGCCAGCAGCTCCAGGAGGTGGGATCAGCCCCAGCATTTT. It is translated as CASSSRRWDQPQHF.

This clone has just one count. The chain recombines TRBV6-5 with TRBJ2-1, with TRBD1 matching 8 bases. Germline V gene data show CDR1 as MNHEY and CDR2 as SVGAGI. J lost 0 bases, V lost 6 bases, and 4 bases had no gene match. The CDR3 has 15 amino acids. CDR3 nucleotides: TGTGCCAGCAGCGAGACAGGGGACTCCTACAATGAGCAGTTCTTC. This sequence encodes CASSETGDSYNEQFF.

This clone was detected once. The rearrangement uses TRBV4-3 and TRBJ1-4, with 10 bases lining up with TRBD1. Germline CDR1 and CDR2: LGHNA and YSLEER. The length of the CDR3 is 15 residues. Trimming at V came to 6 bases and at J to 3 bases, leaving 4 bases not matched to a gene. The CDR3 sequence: CASSLDRGSNEKLFF. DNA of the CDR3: TGCGCCAGCAGTCTGGACAGGGGGTCTAATGAAAAACTGTTTTTT.

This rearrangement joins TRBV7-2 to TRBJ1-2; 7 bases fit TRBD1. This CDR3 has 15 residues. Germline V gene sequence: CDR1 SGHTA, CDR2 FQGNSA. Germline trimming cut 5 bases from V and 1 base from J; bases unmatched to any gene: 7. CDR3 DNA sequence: TGTGCCAGCAGCCGGCTGACAGGGTTTAACTATGGCTACACCTTC. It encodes CASSRLTGFNYGYTF.

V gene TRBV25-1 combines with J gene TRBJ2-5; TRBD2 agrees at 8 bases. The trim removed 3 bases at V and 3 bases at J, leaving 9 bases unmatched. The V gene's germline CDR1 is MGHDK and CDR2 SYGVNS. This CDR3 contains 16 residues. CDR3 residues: CASSELGRGEEETQYF. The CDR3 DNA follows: TGTGCCAGCAGTGAGTTGGGGCGGGGGGAAGAAGAGACCCAGTACTTC.

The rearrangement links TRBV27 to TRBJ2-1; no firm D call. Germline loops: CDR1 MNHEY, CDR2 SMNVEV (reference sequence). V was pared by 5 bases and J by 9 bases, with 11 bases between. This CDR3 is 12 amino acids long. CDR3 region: CASSRPTGEQFF. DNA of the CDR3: TGTGCCAGCAGTCGCCCTACGGGTGAGCAGTTCTTC.

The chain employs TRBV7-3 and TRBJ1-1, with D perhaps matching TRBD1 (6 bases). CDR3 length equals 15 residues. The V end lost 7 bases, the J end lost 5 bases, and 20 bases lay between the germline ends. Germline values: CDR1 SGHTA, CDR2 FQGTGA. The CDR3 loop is CASTQGHFRTTEAFF. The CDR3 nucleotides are TGTGCCAGCACCCAGGGGCATTTTCGAACGACTGAAGCTTTCTTT.

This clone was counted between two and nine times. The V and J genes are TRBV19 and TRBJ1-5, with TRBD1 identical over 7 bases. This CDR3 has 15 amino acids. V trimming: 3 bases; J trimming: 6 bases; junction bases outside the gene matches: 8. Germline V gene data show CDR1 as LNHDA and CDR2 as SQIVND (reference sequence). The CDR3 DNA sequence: TGTGCCAGTAGTATCCAGCGACAGGGCAGTCAGCCCCAGCATTTT. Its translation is CASSIQRQGSQPQHF.

The CDR3 nucleotides are TGTGCCAGCAGCGCCCAGACAGGGTCGAACACTGAAGCTTTCTTT. Its translation is CASSAQTGSNTEAFF. The chain links TRBV9 to TRBJ1-1, with 7 positions matching TRBD1. Germline CDR1 SGDLS, CDR2 YYNGEE. This CDR3 region has 15 residues. V shed 3 bases and J 1 base; nucleotides not matched to a gene: 6.

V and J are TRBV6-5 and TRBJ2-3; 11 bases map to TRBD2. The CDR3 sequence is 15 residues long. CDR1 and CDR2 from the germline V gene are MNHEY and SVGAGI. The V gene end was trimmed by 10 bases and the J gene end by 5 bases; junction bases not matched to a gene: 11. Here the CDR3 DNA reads TGTGCCATCCCCACACTAGCGGGAGTAGAAGATACGCAGTATTTT. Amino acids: CAIPTLAGVEDTQYF.

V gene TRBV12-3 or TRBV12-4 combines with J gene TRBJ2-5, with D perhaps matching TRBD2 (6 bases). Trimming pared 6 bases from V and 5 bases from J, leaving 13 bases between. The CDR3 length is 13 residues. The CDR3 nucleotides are TGTGCCAGCAGCCTGACTAGGAGGGAGACCCAGTACTTC. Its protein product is CASSLTRRETQYF.

This CDR3 reads CASSPGGTGELFF. CDR3 sequence (DNA): TGTGCCAGCAGCCCGGGGGGTACCGGGGAGCTGTTTTTT. This chain joins TRBV5-5 and TRBJ2-2; TRBD2 agrees at 7 bases. The CDR3 has 13 amino acids. V lost 4 bases and J lost 5; bases outside the gene matches: 2. Germline lookup yields CDR1 SGHKS and CDR2 YYEKEE (reference sequence). Filled out from reference TRBV5-5 and TRBJ2-2, the complete variable domain reads DAGVTQSPTHLIKTRGQQVTLRCSPISGHKSVSWYQQVLGQGPQFIFQYYEKEERGRGNFPDRFSARQFPNYSSELNVNALLLGDSALYLCASSPGGTGELFFGEGSRLTVL.

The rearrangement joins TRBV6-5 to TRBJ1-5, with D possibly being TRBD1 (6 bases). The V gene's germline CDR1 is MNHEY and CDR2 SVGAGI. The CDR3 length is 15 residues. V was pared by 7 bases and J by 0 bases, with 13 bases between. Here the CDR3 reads CASTTGRISNQPQHF. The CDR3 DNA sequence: TGTGCCAGCACGACAGGAAGAATTAGCAATCAGCCCCAGCATTTT.